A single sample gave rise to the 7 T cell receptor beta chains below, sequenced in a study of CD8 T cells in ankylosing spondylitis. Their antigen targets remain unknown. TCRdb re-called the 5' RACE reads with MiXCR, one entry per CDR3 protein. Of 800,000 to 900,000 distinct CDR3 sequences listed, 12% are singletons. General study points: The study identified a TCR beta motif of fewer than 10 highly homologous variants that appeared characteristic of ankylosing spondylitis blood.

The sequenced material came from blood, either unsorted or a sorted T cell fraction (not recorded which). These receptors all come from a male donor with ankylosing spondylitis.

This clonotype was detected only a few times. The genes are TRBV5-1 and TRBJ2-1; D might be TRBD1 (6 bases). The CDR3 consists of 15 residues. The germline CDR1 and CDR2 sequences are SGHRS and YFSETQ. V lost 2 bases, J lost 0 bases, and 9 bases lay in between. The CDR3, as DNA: TGCGCCAGCAGCTTAGGACAGACCTCCTACAATGAGCAGTTCTTC. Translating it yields CASSLGQTSYNEQFF.

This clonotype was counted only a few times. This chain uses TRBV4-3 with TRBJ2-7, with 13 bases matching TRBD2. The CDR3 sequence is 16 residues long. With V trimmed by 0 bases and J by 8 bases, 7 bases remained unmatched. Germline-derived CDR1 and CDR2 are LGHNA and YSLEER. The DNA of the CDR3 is TGCGCCAGCAGCCAAGATGTGGGACTAGCGGGATGGAAGCAGTACTTC. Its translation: CASSQDVGLAGWKQYF.

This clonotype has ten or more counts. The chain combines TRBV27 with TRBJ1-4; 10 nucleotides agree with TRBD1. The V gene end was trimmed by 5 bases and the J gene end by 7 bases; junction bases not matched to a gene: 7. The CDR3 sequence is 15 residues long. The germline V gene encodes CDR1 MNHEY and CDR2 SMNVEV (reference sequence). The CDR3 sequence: CASSGGQGWSEKLFF. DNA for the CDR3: TGTGCCAGCAGTGGGGGACAGGGGTGGAGTGAAAAACTGTTTTTT.

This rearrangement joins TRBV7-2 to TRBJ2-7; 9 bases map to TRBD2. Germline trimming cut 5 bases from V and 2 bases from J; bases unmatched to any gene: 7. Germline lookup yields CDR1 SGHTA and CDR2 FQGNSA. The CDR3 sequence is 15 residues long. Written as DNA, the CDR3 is TGTGCCAGCAGCCGTAGCGGGAGCCCCACCTACGAGCAGTACTTC. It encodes CASSRSGSPTYEQYF.

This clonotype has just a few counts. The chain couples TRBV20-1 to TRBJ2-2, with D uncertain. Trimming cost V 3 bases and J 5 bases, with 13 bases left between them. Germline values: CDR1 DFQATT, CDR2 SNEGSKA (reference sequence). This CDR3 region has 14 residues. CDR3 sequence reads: CSASATMGTGELFF. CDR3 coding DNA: TGCAGTGCTAGTGCGACAATGGGGACCGGGGAGCTGTTTTTT.

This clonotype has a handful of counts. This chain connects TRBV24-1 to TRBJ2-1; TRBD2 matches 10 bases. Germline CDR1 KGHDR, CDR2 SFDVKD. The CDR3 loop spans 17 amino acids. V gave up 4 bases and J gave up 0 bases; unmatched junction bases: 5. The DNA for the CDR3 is TGTGCCACCAGTGACCTTACTAGCGGGGACTCCTACAATGAGCAGTTCTTC. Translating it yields CATSDLTSGDSYNEQFF.

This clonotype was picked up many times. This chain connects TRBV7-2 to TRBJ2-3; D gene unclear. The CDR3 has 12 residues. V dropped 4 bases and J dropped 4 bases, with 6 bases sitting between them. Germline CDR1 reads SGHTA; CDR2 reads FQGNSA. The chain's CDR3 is CASSWEADTQYF. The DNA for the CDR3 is TGTGCCAGCAGCTGGGAAGCAGATACGCAGTATTTT.